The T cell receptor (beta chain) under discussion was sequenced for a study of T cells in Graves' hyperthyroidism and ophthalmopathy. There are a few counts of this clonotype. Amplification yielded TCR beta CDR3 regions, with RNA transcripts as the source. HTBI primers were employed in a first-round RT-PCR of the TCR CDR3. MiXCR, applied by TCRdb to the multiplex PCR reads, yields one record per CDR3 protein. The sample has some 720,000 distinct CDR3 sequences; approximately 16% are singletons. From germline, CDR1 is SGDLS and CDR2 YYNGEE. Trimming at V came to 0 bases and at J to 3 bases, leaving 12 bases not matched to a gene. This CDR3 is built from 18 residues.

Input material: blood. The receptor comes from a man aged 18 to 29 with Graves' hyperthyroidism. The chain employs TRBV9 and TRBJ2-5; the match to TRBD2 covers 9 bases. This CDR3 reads CASSVAIGSGSFEETQYF. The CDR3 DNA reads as TGTGCCAGCAGCGTAGCTATCGGTAGCGGGAGTTTCGAAGAGACCCAGTACTTC. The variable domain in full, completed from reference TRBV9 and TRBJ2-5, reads DSGVTQTPKHLITATGQRVTLRCSPRSGDLSVYWYQQSLDQGLQFLIQYYNGEERAKGNILERFSAQQFPDLHSELNLSSLELGDSALYFCASSVAIGSGSFEETQYFGPGTRLLVL.